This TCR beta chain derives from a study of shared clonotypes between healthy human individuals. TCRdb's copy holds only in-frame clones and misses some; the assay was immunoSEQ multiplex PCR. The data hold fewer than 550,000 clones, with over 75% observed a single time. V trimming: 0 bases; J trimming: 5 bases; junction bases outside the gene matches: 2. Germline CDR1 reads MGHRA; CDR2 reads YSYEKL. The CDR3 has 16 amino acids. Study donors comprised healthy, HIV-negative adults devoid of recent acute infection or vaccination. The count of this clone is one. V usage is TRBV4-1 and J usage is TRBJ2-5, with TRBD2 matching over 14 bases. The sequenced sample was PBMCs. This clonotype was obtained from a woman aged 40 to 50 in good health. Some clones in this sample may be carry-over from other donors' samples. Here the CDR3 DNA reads TGCGCCAGCAGCCAAGATTGGACTAGCGGGAGGGAGACCCAGTACTTC. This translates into CASSQDWTSGRETQYF.